This section outlines one TCR beta chain sequence together with its context. This entry belongs to a study of Tregs in tolerant kidney transplant recipients. The CDR3 extends over 12 amino acids. In germline, CDR1 is LNHNV, CDR2 YYDKDF (reference sequence). V was trimmed by 0 bases and J by 10 bases, leaving 9 bases between them. Related graft donors supplied nonmyeloablative bone marrow transplants, and mixed chimerism was transient. The repertoire was sequenced with immunoSEQ multiplex PCR; TCRdb's copy has only in-frame clones and lacks some. The sample gives fewer than 95,000 clones, roughly 93% of which show up once; 1.5% to 2% is in the top ten.

The V and J genes are TRBV15 and TRBJ2-5, with D possibly TRBD2 on 6 matching bases. The source was CD4+ T cells from blood (PBMCs), collected 12 months after the transplant. The TCR comes from a human patient who received a combined kidney and bone marrow transplant. Certain T cells may be donor cells from the graft. CDR3 amino acids: CATSRDWGDQYF. CDR3 nucleotides: TGTGCCACCAGCAGAGATTGGGGGGACCAGTACTTC.